One sample yielded the 21 T cell receptor delta chains listed below, sequenced in a study of gamma-delta T cells after stem cell transplantation. TCRdb fed the RT-PCR reads to CATT. Of 1,000 to 1,500 delta-chain clones detected, 2.5% to 3% appear once; the ten largest clones hold 35% to 40%. Sample: gamma-delta T cells. The origin of the receptors is a human donor. It is not recorded whose cells these are; they may come from a transplant donor.

This clone was observed a handful of times. The protein in TCRdb stems from a much larger clone and differs at residue 7 from this DNA's translation, likely a read error; here the protein is translated from the DNA. The chain joins TRDV2 to TRDJ1, with TRDD3 as a possible D gene (6 bases). Germline V gives CDR1 GEAIGNYY, CDR2 EKD. The V and J ends lost 0 bases and 1 base respectively, with 17 bases between them. This CDR3 spans 17 amino acids. CDR3 sequence (DNA): TGTGCCTGTGACACCGCTGGGGTCCAGGGTGGCACCGATAAACTCATCTTT. This translates into CACDTAGVQGGTDKLIF.

The chain links TRDV2 to TRDJ1, with 9 bases that match TRDD3. Germline CDR1 reads GEAIGNYY; CDR2 reads EKD. The CDR3 is 17 amino acids. Trimming took 5 bases from V and 3 from J; bases not matched to a gene: 15. This CDR3 is CACGTLGDSLRADKLIF. In nucleotides, the CDR3 is TGTGCCTGTGGCACGCTGGGGGATTCTTTGCGAGCCGATAAACTCATCTTT.

J is TRDJ1 and V is TRDV1, with D perhaps matching TRDD2 (6 bases). The V end was cut by 2 bases, the J end by 3 bases, with 10 bases between. Germline CDR1 reads TSWWSYY; CDR2 reads QGS. The CDR3 runs 14 residues. CDR3 bases: TGTGCTCTTGGGGAATCCTACGGGGCCGATAAACTCATCTTT. The encoded protein is CALGESYGADKLIF.

As regards this clone: TCRdb's protein, taken from a much larger clone, differs from this DNA's translation at residue 7, likely owing to a read error; the protein displayed comes from the DNA. V gene TRDV2 combines with J gene TRDJ1; D might be TRDD3 (5 bases). Germline V gene sequence: CDR1 GEAIGNYY, CDR2 EKD. This CDR3 spans 18 amino acids. Trimming left V 1 base short and J 0 bases short, with 20 bases between. In nucleotides, the CDR3 is TGTGCCTGTGACACGATACAGGGGGCCTATACCCACACCGATAAACTCATCTTT. It codes for CACDTIQGAYTHTDKLIF.

This clone is labeled large. Different DNA sequences within this sample yield the same CDR3. This sequence joins TRDV2 and TRDJ3; 9 nucleotides match TRDD3. The CDR3 sequence is 19 residues long. Germline loops: CDR1 GEAIGNYY, CDR2 EKD. V lost 1 base and J lost 0; bases outside the gene matches: 6. The DNA of the CDR3 is TGTGCCTGTGACACATCCTGGGGGATTCACTCCTGGGACACCCGACAGATGTTTTTC. Translating it yields CACDTSWGIHSWDTRQMFF.

On this clone: This DNA translates differently at residue 3 from the TCRdb protein, which is that of a much larger clone; a read error is likely, and the protein shown is the DNA's own translation. The chain combines TRDV2 with TRDJ1; D call uncertain. Germline loops: CDR1 GEAIGNYY, CDR2 EKD. The CDR3 is 17 residues long. This chain's CDR3 is CARDTAEVQGGTDKLIF. Here the CDR3 DNA reads TGTGCCCGTGACACCGCTGAGGTCCAGGGTGGCACCGATAAACTCATCTTT.

This clone was seen more than once but under ten times. TCRdb shows a much larger clone's protein in place of this DNA's translation, and the two differ at residue 11, likely through a read error; the protein shown is translated from the DNA. The chain recombines TRDV2 with TRDJ1, with D hard to call. The V end was cut by 3 bases, the J end by 3 bases, with 19 bases between. The CDR3 has 16 residues. Germline assignment: CDR1 GEAIGNYY and CDR2 EKD. The chain's CDR3 is CACDLVGRRDADKLIF. The CDR3 nucleotides are TGTGCCTGTGACCTGGTCGGGCGCAGGGACGCCGATAAACTCATCTTT.

This clone was picked up a small number of times. This sample includes further DNA sequences coding for the same CDR3. The J gene is TRDJ1, the V gene TRDV2; possibly TRDD3 for D (5 bases). The V gene lost 0 bases and the J gene lost 4 bases, with 26 bases spanning the gap. The CDR3 sequence is 19 residues long. Germline loops: CDR1 GEAIGNYY, CDR2 EKD. In DNA, the CDR3 is TGTGCCTGTGACACCGTTCGTACTGGAGGGGAACAAGAAGGCGATAAACTCATCTTT. As protein: CACDTVRTGGEQEGDKLIF.

This clone was found a few times. The chain combines TRDV1 with TRDJ1, with 9 bases lining up with TRDD3. Looked up from germline, CDR1 is TSWWSYY and CDR2 is QGS. There are 24 residues in the CDR3. J was trimmed by 0 bases and V by 0 bases; bases with no gene match: 26. The CDR3 sequence: CALGELLLPGYWGTRFDNTDKLIF. CDR3 DNA: TGTGCTCTTGGGGAACTACTACTACCAGGATACTGGGGGACCCGGTTCGACAACACCGATAAACTCATCTTT.

In regard to this clone: A much larger clone is a single base away; this may be a read error. This chain links TRDV2 with TRDJ1; TRDD3 matches at 11 bases. CDR1 and CDR2 from the germline V gene are GEAIGNYY and EKD. With V trimmed by 5 bases and J by 2 bases, 27 bases remained unmatched. CDR3 length: 22 residues. CDR3 region: CACGRISHWGIVPQGGTDKLIF. The CDR3 DNA reads as TGTGCCTGTGGCAGAATCTCTCACTGGGGGATAGTACCCCAGGGGGGTACCGATAAACTCATCTTT.

The sample holds a few counts of this clone. This DNA's translation differs at residue 14 from TCRdb's protein, which comes from a much larger clone; a read error is likely, and the protein shown is translated from the DNA. The V gene is TRDV2, the J gene TRDJ1; 11 bases are a match to TRDD3. This CDR3 contains 18 residues. Germline V gene data show CDR1 as GEAIGNYY and CDR2 as EKD. Written as DNA, the CDR3 is TGTGCCTGTGACGCCCTACTGGGGGATAGGATGTACACCGGTAAACTCATCTTT. This encodes CACDALLGDRMYTGKLIF.

With regard to this clone: TCRdb's protein for this DNA is that of a much larger clone and differs from the translation at residue 4, likely a read error; the protein shown is the DNA translation. The J gene is TRDJ1, the V gene TRDV2, with 11 bases aligning to TRDD3. Germline trimming cut 5 bases from V and 6 bases from J; bases unmatched to any gene: 16. The V gene's germline CDR1 is GEAIGNYY and CDR2 EKD. CDR3 length: 17 residues. CDR3 in amino acids: CACAALKLGDTTNKLIF. The CDR3 coding sequence is TGTGCCTGTGCCGCCCTGAAGTTGGGGGATACGACTAATAAACTCATCTTT.

This clone is labeled large. Other DNA sequences within the sample encode an identical CDR3. This chain connects TRDV2 to TRDJ1; 11 bases fit TRDD3. The CDR3 extends over 20 amino acids. Germline V lookup: CDR1 GEAIGNYY, CDR2 EKD. J lost 1 base, V lost 3 bases, and 18 bases had no gene match. The CDR3 DNA reads TGTGCCTGTGACCGGCTCGCCGACATACTGGGGGATAGGTTCACCGATAAACTCATCTTT. As protein: CACDRLADILGDRFTDKLIF.

Notes on this clone: TCRdb's listed protein matches a much larger clone and diverges from this DNA's translation at residue 14, likely through a read error; the protein shown comes from the DNA. The chain has TRDV2 and TRDJ1, with D tentatively TRDD3 (5 bases). The CDR3 loop spans 16 amino acids. Germline V CDR1 and CDR2: GEAIGNYY, EKD. The CDR3 region is CACDTISNGYWKKPIF. In DNA, the CDR3 is TGTGCCTGTGACACGATTTCTAACGGCTACTGGAAGAAACCCATCTTT.

This clone was detected a few times. For this DNA, TCRdb reports the protein of a much larger clone, which diverges at residue 7, most likely from a read error; the protein presented here is translated directly from the DNA. The chain has TRDV2 and TRDJ1, with 10 bases aligning to TRDD3. Germline lookup yields CDR1 GEAIGNYY and CDR2 EKD. The CDR3 consists of 18 residues. V lost 0 bases to trimming and J lost 0 bases; unmatched junction nucleotides: 9. The CDR3 coding sequence is TGTGCCTGTGACACCGTACCGGGGGATACGAGATACACCGATAAACTCATCTTT. As protein: CACDTVPGDTRYTDKLIF.

This clone is labeled large. The sample has other DNA sequences that encode this CDR3 too. The chain has TRDV2 and TRDJ3; a weak D match, TRDD3 (6 bases). The CDR3 sequence is 19 residues long. Germline CDR1 reads GEAIGNYY; CDR2 reads EKD. Trimming took 0 bases from V and 1 from J, leaving 15 bases between them. DNA of the CDR3: TGTGCCTGTGACACCGGAGGATATGGGGGTTCCTGGGACACCCGACAGATGTTTTTC. Translating gives CACDTGGYGGSWDTRQMFF.

Regarding this clone: A far larger clone is a single base away, which makes a read error likely. V is TRDV2 and J is TRDJ3; TRDD3 matches at 10 bases. The CDR3 loop spans 20 amino acids. Germline V CDR1 and CDR2: GEAIGNYY, EKD. In DNA form, the CDR3 reads TGTGCCTGTGACACCGGAGGGGGATACGGAAGCTCCTGGGGCACCCGACAGATGTTTTTC. Its translation is CACDTGGGYGSSWGTRQMFF.

This clone was counted a few times. The genes are TRDV2 and TRDJ1, with 8 bases matching TRDD3. V was clipped by 3 bases and J by 2 bases; unmatched bases: 4. The CDR3 runs to 14 residues. Germline V lookup: CDR1 GEAIGNYY, CDR2 EKD. The CDR3 bases are TGTGCCTGTGACCCAGTGGGGGATACCGATAAACTCATCTTT. This translates into CACDPVGDTDKLIF.

With regard to this clone: It differs at one base from a far larger clone, so likely a read error. Other DNA sequences in this specimen translate into the identical CDR3. This chain links TRDV2 with TRDJ1, with D maybe TRDD3 (6 bases). V dropped 1 base and J dropped 0 bases, with 20 bases sitting between them. The CDR3 covers 18 residues. Germline CDR1 reads GEAIGNYY; CDR2 reads EKD. The DNA of the CDR3 is TGTGCCTGTGACACGATACGGGGAGCCTATACCCACACCGATAAACTCATCTTT. Protein sequence: CACDTIRGAYTHTDKLIF.

About this clone: Only one base separates this from a far larger clonotype, so it likely reflects a read error. Distinct nucleotide sequences in the sample also encode this CDR3. The rearrangement joins TRDV2 to TRDJ1; TRDD3 aligns across 8 bases. Germline CDR1 reads GEAIGNYY; CDR2 reads EKD. CDR3 length: 14 residues. J was trimmed by 8 bases and V by 0 bases; bases with no gene match: 7. The CDR3 DNA reads TGTGCCTGTGACACCCTGGGGGAACGGGGAAAACTCATCTTT. This gives the protein CACDTLGERGKLIF.

This clone has a handful of counts. The TCRdb record carries a much larger clone's protein, which differs from this DNA's translation at residue 10; a read error is the likely cause, and the protein listed here is the DNA translation. The CDR3 DNA follows: TGTGCCTGTGACCCCGTGGATACTGCGGGCCATAAACTCATCTTT. Its protein is CACDPVDTAGHKLIF. The J gene is TRDJ1, the V gene TRDV2; maybe TRDD3 (6 bases). V was pared by 3 bases and J by 6 bases, with 19 bases between. Germline CDR1 is GEAIGNYY and CDR2 is EKD. The CDR3 extends over 15 amino acids.